Below, 21 T cell receptor beta chains from the same sample are listed, as sequenced in a study of blood T cell repertoires in COVID-19. TCRdb's copy holds only in-frame clones and misses some; the assay was immunoSEQ multiplex PCR. The sample includes 250,000 to 300,000 clones, 88% of them seen just once. Specimen: peripheral blood. The source of these receptors is a woman between 40 and 55 years old who had recovered from COVID-19.

This sequence joins TRBV3-1 (or the pseudogene TRBV3-2) and TRBJ2-1; TRBD2 aligns across 8 bases. The CDR3 has 16 amino acids. CDR1 is LGHDT, CDR2 YNNKEL, per germline (reference sequence). V gave up 0 bases and J gave up 4 bases; unmatched junction bases: 5. The CDR3 coding sequence is TGTGCCAGCAGCCAAGAAGGGTTAGCGGGGTACAATGAGCAGTTCTTC. This sequence encodes CASSQEGLAGYNEQFF.

The chain links TRBV21-1 to TRBJ2-7; the D call in the table, TRBD1, was not verified against the DNA. TRBV21-1 is noted as a pseudogene. This CDR3 region has 16 residues. This CDR3 is CASSKAAARGPNEQYV. CDR3 sequence (DNA): TGTGCCAGCAGCAAAGCAGCGGCGAGGGGGCCTAACGAGCAGTACGTC.

The gene calls are TRBV10-3 and TRBJ1-5; tentative D call: TRBD1 (6 bases). This CDR3 spans 15 amino acids. V lost 7 bases and J 4 bases, leaving 17 bases between the germline ends. The germline V gene has CDR1 ENHRY and CDR2 SYGVKD. The CDR3 DNA is TGTGCCATCACCCCCACAGGGACGGCGAATCAGCCCCAGCATTTT. The encoded protein is CAITPTGTANQPQHF.

This CDR3 is CASRAELDGNTIYF. The CDR3, as DNA: TGTGCCAGTAGGGCGGAGTTGGATGGAAACACCATATATTTT. The V and J genes are TRBV19 and TRBJ1-3, with no clear D. Per germline, CDR1 LNHDA and CDR2 SQIVND (reference sequence). This CDR3 is 14 amino acids long. The V and J ends lost 6 bases and 3 bases respectively, with 12 bases between them.

Only one count was recorded for this clone. The chain employs TRBV3-1 (or the pseudogene TRBV3-2) and TRBJ2-1; a possible D gene is TRBD2 (5 bases). Trimming shortened V by 4 bases and J by 3 bases, and 13 bases separated the two germline ends. From germline, CDR1 is LGHDT and CDR2 YNNKEL (reference sequence). This CDR3 spans 15 amino acids. CDR3 nucleotide sequence: TGTGCCAGCAGCCCCCCTAAGGCGGGCTACAATGAGCAGTTCTTC. Translated, it gives CASSPPKAGYNEQFF.

V and J are TRBV30 and TRBJ1-2, with D perhaps matching TRBD1 (5 bases). Trimming removed 0 bases at V and 12 bases at J, with 17 bases between. Germline CDR1 is GTSNPN and CDR2 is SVGIG (reference sequence). CDR3 length: 13 residues. This CDR3 is CAWSVSGGRLNTF. DNA of the CDR3: TGTGCCTGGAGTGTATCGGGGGGGAGGTTGAACACCTTC. The whole variable domain, filled in from reference TRBV30 and TRBJ1-2, reads SQTIHQWPATLVQPVGSPLSLECTVEGTSNPNLYWYRQAAGRGLQLLFYSVGIGQISSEVPQNLSASRPQDRQFILSSKKLLLSDSGFYLCAWSVSGGRLNTFGSGTRLTVV.

The chain uses TRBV10-3 and TRBJ2-1; 7 bases line up with TRBD2. This CDR3 region has 14 residues. Germline assignment: CDR1 ENHRY and CDR2 SYGVKD. V lost 5 bases and J lost 5; bases outside the gene matches: 6. The CDR3 loop is CAISPSGNHNEQFF. The CDR3 nucleotides are TGTGCCATCAGTCCTAGCGGTAACCACAATGAGCAGTTCTTC.

This clone has just a few counts. The chain joins TRBV2 to TRBJ2-4, with D possibly being TRBD1 (5 bases). The germline gives CDR1 SNHLY, CDR2 FYNNEI. This CDR3 contains 12 residues. V shed 7 bases and J shed 8 bases, with 12 bases lying between them. DNA for the CDR3: TGTGCCAGCACCCCCGAAGGGGACATTCAGTACTTC. Its translation is CASTPEGDIQYF.

V and J are TRBV27 and TRBJ2-1; 10 bases match TRBD2. CDR1 and CDR2 (germline): MNHEY, SMNVEV (reference sequence). Trimming cost V 5 bases and J 7 bases; bases outside gene matches: 14. CDR3 length equals 17 residues. The CDR3 loop reads CASSPFPTAGGGNEQFF. The DNA for the CDR3 is TGTGCCAGCAGTCCCTTCCCCACAGCGGGAGGGGGGAATGAGCAGTTCTTC.

The chain is built from TRBV5-1 and TRBJ2-3; 14 positions agree with TRBD2. With 4 bases clipped from V and 10 bases from J, the junction kept 5 bases outside the gene matches. The germline CDR1 and CDR2 sequences are SGHRS and YFSETQ. The length of the CDR3 is 14 residues. CDR3 bases: TGCGCCAGCAGCACCGGGACTAGCGGGAGTGCGCAGTATTTT. This sequence encodes CASSTGTSGSAQYF.

This clone was observed once. This same CDR3 is encoded by further DNA sequences in the sample. This chain joins TRBV18 and TRBJ1-1; 7 bases are a match to TRBD1. J lost 0 bases, V lost 0 bases, and 1 base had no gene match. CDR3 length equals 15 residues. The germline V gene encodes CDR1 KGHSH and CDR2 LQKENI. The CDR3, as DNA: TGTGCCAGCTCACCACCGACAGGGCTGAACACTGAAGCTTTCTTT. Amino acid sequence: CASSPPTGLNTEAFF.

The rearrangement links TRBV30 to TRBJ2-6; TRBD1 might be the D (5 bases). CDR3 size: 13 residues. V shed 4 bases and J shed 4 bases, with 8 bases lying between them. Germline CDR1 is GTSNPN and CDR2 is SVGIG (reference sequence). The CDR3 spells CAWTGPGANVLTF. CDR3 nucleotide sequence: TGTGCCTGGACAGGGCCAGGGGCCAACGTCCTGACTTTC.

This clone was observed a few times. The chain carries TRBV7-2 and TRBJ2-6; 9 bases match TRBD1. This CDR3 is built from 18 residues. Trimming cost V 1 base and J 1 base; bases outside gene matches: 5. Germline V CDR1 and CDR2: SGHTA, FQGNSA. The CDR3 protein is CASSLVGGQGSGANVLTF. The CDR3, as DNA: TGTGCCAGCAGCTTAGTGGGGGGACAGGGATCTGGGGCCAACGTCCTGACTTTC.

This chain joins TRBV7-2 and TRBJ1-4; 8 bases line up with TRBD1. J was trimmed by 10 bases and V by 5 bases; bases with no gene match: 15. CDR3 length equals 16 residues. Germline V gene lookup returns CDR1 SGHTA and CDR2 FQGNSA. In nucleotides, the CDR3 is TGTGCCAGCAGCCCCGGGTGGGTGACAGGGGTGGGAAAACTGTTTTTT. It translates to CASSPGWVTGVGKLFF.

The chain has TRBV19 and TRBJ1-2, with a possible D match to TRBD1 (6 bases). V was trimmed by 5 bases and J by 5 bases, leaving 9 bases between them. Germline CDR1 and CDR2: LNHDA and SQIVND (reference sequence). The CDR3 is made up of 12 amino acids. The CDR3 is CASSPGQYGYTF. CDR3 nucleotide sequence: TGTGCCAGTAGTCCCGGACAGTATGGCTACACCTTC.

The V gene is TRBV4-3, the J gene TRBJ2-1; 7 nucleotides line up with TRBD2. The V gene end was trimmed by 1 base and the J gene end by 3 bases; junction bases not matched to a gene: 3. Germline CDR1 and CDR2: LGHNA and YSLEER. The CDR3 is made up of 15 amino acids. CDR3 amino acids: CASSQGLADYNEQFF. CDR3 nucleotide sequence: TGCGCCAGCAGCCAAGGGCTAGCGGACTACAATGAGCAGTTCTTC.

This chain joins TRBV27 and TRBJ2-7; 8 bases align to TRBD1. Germline CDR1 MNHEY, CDR2 SMNVEV (reference sequence). J gave up 2 bases and V 3 bases, and 6 bases lay outside the gene matches. The CDR3 extends over 15 amino acids. The CDR3 nucleotides read TGTGCCAGCAGTTTGGGGGTCAGGGGGCCCTACGAGCAGTACTTC. Translation gives CASSLGVRGPYEQYF.

V usage is TRBV5-4 and J usage is TRBJ2-5; 12 bases fit TRBD1. CDR1 and CDR2 (germline): SGHNT, YYREEE (reference sequence). CDR3 length equals 16 residues. Trimming cost V 0 bases and J 5 bases; bases outside gene matches: 5. DNA of the CDR3: TGTGCCAGCAGCTTGGCGGGGACAGGGGGCTTGGAGACCCAGTACTTC. Encoded protein: CASSLAGTGGLETQYF.

This chain joins TRBV27 and TRBJ1-3; weak D call: TRBD1 (6 bases). Germline CDR1 and CDR2: MNHEY and SMNVEV (reference sequence). Trimming cost V 5 bases and J 0 bases, with 14 bases left between them. CDR3 length: 16 amino acids. CDR3 sequence reads: CASSRLGRGSGNTIYF. CDR3 coding DNA: TGTGCCAGCAGTCGGCTAGGCAGGGGCTCTGGAAACACCATATATTTT.

V gene TRBV25-1 combines with J gene TRBJ2-1; TRBD2 agrees at 15 bases. The CDR3 loop spans 18 amino acids. J lost 6 bases, V lost 6 bases, and 12 bases had no gene match. In germline, CDR1 is MGHDK, CDR2 SYGVNS. The CDR3 here is CASSALGLAGGTANEQFF. CDR3 bases: TGTGCCAGCAGCGCCTTAGGACTAGCGGGAGGGACGGCCAATGAGCAGTTCTTC.

The chain combines TRBV7-8 with TRBJ2-7; TRBD1 might be the D (6 bases). CDR1 is SGHVS, CDR2 FQNEAQ, per germline. The CDR3 contains 13 residues. Trimming stripped 5 bases from V and 2 bases from J, with 10 bases between. CDR3 sequence reads: CASSVGQTYEQYF. Written as DNA, the CDR3 is TGTGCCAGCAGCGTCGGACAGACCTACGAGCAGTACTTC.